The rows below give T cell receptor beta chains drawn from one sample of a study of CD8 T cells in ankylosing spondylitis. TCRdb re-called the 5' RACE reads through MiXCR, storing one row per CDR3 protein. Altogether over 600,000 distinct CDR3 sequences are present, 15% to 20% being singletons, with the ten largest covering roughly a fifth. Input material: blood, either unsorted or a sorted T cell fraction (not recorded which). The receptor source for this set is a male donor with ankylosing spondylitis. Each CDR3 is given with its conserved first and last residue. D genes are given only for firm matches. Expanded clones get a size class; other rows say once, few or many, or leave the size out.

TRBV20-1	11	TRBJ2-5	few	.	TGCAGTGCGGCCGGGACAGAGACCCAGTACTTC	CSAAGTETQYF
TRBV12-3/TRBV12-4	15	TRBJ2-7	few	.	TGTGCCAGCAGTTTGGGTGCCGGGGCCCCGGGGGAGCAGTACTTC	CASSLGAGAPGEQYF
TRBV5-5	14	TRBJ2-7	few	TRBD1	TGTGCCAGCAGCCGGGACAGCCCGTACTACGAGCAGTACTTC	CASSRDSPYYEQYF
TRBV7-6	18	TRBJ2-7	.	TRBD1	TGTGCCAGCAGCTTAACACAATTGGGGGACAGCATGTCCTACGAGCAGTACTTC	CASSLTQLGDSMSYEQYF
TRBV4-2	18	TRBJ2-6	.	.	TGTGCCAGCAGCCACGACAGGTTCGAACTATCTGGGGCCAACGTCCTGACTTTC	CASSHDRFELSGANVLTF
TRBV20-1	15	TRBJ1-1	.	TRBD1	TGCAGTGCTGGGGCCGGGACAGGGATGAACACTGAAGCTTTCTTT	CSAGAGTGMNTEAFF
TRBV4-1	14	TRBJ1-6	few	.	TGCGCCAGCAGCCAAGAGTTAGGGGCCCTCGGTCTCCACTTT	CASSQELGALGLHF
TRBV12-3/TRBV12-4	14	TRBJ2-1	few	TRBD1	TGTGCCAGCAGTCTTCGGACAGGTGGTAATGAGCAGTTCTTC	CASSLRTGGNEQFF
TRBV12-3/TRBV12-4	19	TRBJ2-7	few	.	TGTGCCAGCAGTTTAGGGCCTCGGGTGCTGCGCCAGGGGAATTACGAGCAGTACTTC	CASSLGPRVLRQGNYEQYF
TRBV6-5	15	TRBJ2-2	.	.	TGTGCCAGCAGTTACCCGACCGGCGAAAGCGGGGAGCTGTTTTTT	CASSYPTGESGELFF
TRBV20-1	14	TRBJ2-7	.	.	TGCAGTGCTAGCCCACAAGGGGGGTTATACGAGCAGTACTTC	CSASPQGGLYEQYF
TRBV4-1	17	TRBJ2-7	.	TRBD2	TGCGCCAGCAGCCAACTCATGCCAGCGGGGGCCTCCTACGAGCAGTACTTC	CASSQLMPAGASYEQYF
TRBV24-1	17	TRBJ1-5	many	TRBD1	TGTGCCACCAGTGAATCCGGGACAGGGGGCAGGAATCAGCCCCAGCATTTT	CATSESGTGGRNQPQHF
TRBV12-3/TRBV12-4	13	TRBJ1-2	.	.	TGTGCCAGCACCCGGACCCCAAGCTATGGCTACACCTTC	CASTRTPSYGYTF
TRBV20-1	16	TRBJ1-5	.	.	TGCAGTGCTAGAGATCAAGGTGGGGCTAGCAATCAGCCCCAGCATTTT	CSARDQGGASNQPQHF
TRBV7-2	15	TRBJ2-1	.	TRBD2	TGTGCCAGCAGCTTAGAATCGCGGGAGGGTCATGAGCAGTTCTTC	CASSLESREGHEQFF
TRBV24-1	12	TRBJ1-2	.	.	TGTGCCTCAACGGTGGGGGGCCATGGCTACACCTTC	CASTVGGHGYTF
TRBV11-1	19	TRBJ2-1	few	TRBD2	TGTGCCAGCAGACCCTTTCCCCCTCTAGCGGGAGACCCCTACAATGAGCAGTTCTTC	CASRPFPPLAGDPYNEQFF
TRBV20-1	12	TRBJ2-1	.	.	TGCAGTGCCTGGGGGTTTGGCAATGAGCAGTTCTTC	CSAWGFGNEQFF
TRBV20-1	12	TRBJ2-7	.	.	TGCAGTGCTAGAGGGGCTATCTACGAGCAGTACTTC	CSARGAIYEQYF
TRBV5-1	15	TRBJ2-5	.	TRBD1	TGCGCCAGCAGCCACCGGACAGGGGATGAGGGGACCCAGTACTTC	CASSHRTGDEGTQYF
TRBV6-1	19	TRBJ2-2	few	TRBD2	TGTGCCAGCAGCCCCCTAGCGGGGGGGCTTGGGTCAAACACCGGGGAGCTGTTTTTT	CASSPLAGGLGSNTGELFF
TRBV28	19	TRBJ2-4	few	.	TGTGCCAGCAGCGGTGCCGGGAGTTCTTGGGGCCTAGCCAAAAACATTCAGTACTTC	CASSGAGSSWGLAKNIQYF
TRBV6-5	14	TRBJ2-7	.	.	TGTGCCAGCAGTTACTCGGGAGAGGGGGTCGAGCAGTACTTC	CASSYSGEGVEQYF
TRBV20-1	14	TRBJ2-1	.	.	TGCAGTGCTAGTTCGTCGTGGGGGCTGAGTGAGCAGTTCTTC	CSASSSWGLSEQFF
TRBV11-2	14	TRBJ1-6	.	.	TGTGCCAGCAGCCTCGGGAACTATAATTCACCCCTCCACTTT	CASSLGNYNSPLHF
TRBV7-9	15	TRBJ1-1	once	TRBD1	TGTGCCAGCAGCCCCGGGACAGGGGGCGTCACTGAAGCTTTCTTT	CASSPGTGGVTEAFF
TRBV12-3/TRBV12-4	11	TRBJ2-3	.	.	TGTGCCAGCCGAAAGGGAGATACGCAGTATTTT	CASRKGDTQYF
TRBV10-3	15	TRBJ2-3	few	TRBD2	TGTGCCATCAGCGAACTAGCGGGAGCCACAGATACGCAGTATTTT	CAISELAGATDTQYF
TRBV15	12	TRBJ2-7	.	.	TGTGCCACCAGCAGTACTGGCTACGAGCAGTACTTC	CATSSTGYEQYF
TRBV7-9	14	TRBJ2-2	.	.	TGTGCCAGCAGCTATCCCGCTAACACCGGGGAGCTGTTTTTT	CASSYPANTGELFF
TRBV3-1	18	TRBJ1-3	few	.	TGTGCCAGCAGCCAAGCCCAACTCCGATATGCCTCTGGAAACACCATATATTTT	CASSQAQLRYASGNTIYF
TRBV4-2	15	TRBJ1-2	.	TRBD1	TGTGCCAGCAGCCAGGGACAGGAAAGTGGGTATGGCTACACCTTC	CASSQGQESGYGYTF
TRBV4-1	15	TRBJ2-7	.	TRBD2	TGCGCCAGCAGCCATGGGGGGGAGGGGACCTACGAGCAGTACTTC	CASSHGGEGTYEQYF
TRBV18	14	TRBJ1-1	.	.	TGTGCCAGCTCACCTAACCCTCAGAACACTGAAGCTTTCTTT	CASSPNPQNTEAFF
TRBV12-3/TRBV12-4	12	TRBJ2-1	few	.	TGTGCCAGCAGAGATGAGGGCCCACGGCGGTTCTTC	CASRDEGPRRFF
TRBV20-1	15	TRBJ2-1	.	TRBD2	TGCAGGGTTTCAGGCAAGGCGGGAGAATTAGAGGAGCAGTTCTTC	CRVSGKAGELEEQFF
TRBV20-1	14	TRBJ1-5	.	TRBD1	TGCAGTGCTGAATCCGACAGGGGCAATCAGCCCCAGCATTTT	CSAESDRGNQPQHF
TRBV7-6	15	TRBJ1-5	.	.	TGTGCCAGCAGTTTAAGGGTCCGGGGAGAACAGCCCCAGCATTTT	CASSLRVRGEQPQHF
TRBV29-1	11	TRBJ1-1	.	.	TGCAGCGTTGACAGGTCCCCTGAAGCTTTCTTT	CSVDRSPEAFF